Shown below are 19 T cell receptor beta chains from a single sample sequenced in a study of Ad26.COV2.S vaccination and SARS-CoV-2 variants. Sequenced by immunoSEQ multiplex PCR; TCRdb stores in-frame clones only, minus some. The sample shows 300,000 to 350,000 clones, about nine tenths of them seen only once. Documented treatment: some 20 received Ad26.COV2.S at low or high dose, single or two shots; 5 received placebo; per-sample allocation not given. It was on day 63 after the first vaccine or placebo injection that samples were taken. Sequenced material: peripheral blood, taken in a trial of Ad26.COV2.S vaccine versus placebo. These receptors all come from a person between 18 and 59 years old who received the Ad26.COV2.S COVID-19 vaccine or a placebo.

CDR3: CASSRDSPGLAGGPGELFF. The CDR3 DNA is TGTGCCAGCAGTCGGGATTCACCGGGACTAGCGGGAGGTCCCGGGGAGCTGTTTTTT. This chain uses TRBV9 with TRBJ2-2; 15 bases are shared with TRBD2. The CDR3 loop spans 19 amino acids. V shed 5 bases, J shed 6 bases, and the junction held 14 bases outside the gene matches. CDR1 and CDR2 from the germline V gene are SGDLS and YYNGEE.

This clone appeared once. V and J are TRBV7-9 and TRBJ1-2; D is possibly TRBD1 (5 bases). The CDR3 spans 13 residues. V was trimmed by 5 bases and J by 1 base, leaving 8 bases between them. CDR1 is SEHNR, CDR2 FQNEAQ, per germline (reference sequence). The chain's CDR3 is CASSMTVNYGYTF. CDR3 sequence (DNA): TGTGCCAGCAGCATGACAGTTAACTATGGCTACACCTTC.

This clone was observed a single time. V usage is TRBV7-2 and J usage is TRBJ1-2; unclear D gene. CDR3 size: 12 residues. Germline loops: CDR1 SGHTA, CDR2 FQGNSA. The V gene lost 3 bases and the J gene lost 7 bases, with 9 bases spanning the gap. The CDR3 DNA follows: TGTGCCAGCAGCTTTGAAGTTCGTGGCTACACCTTC. It specifies CASSFEVRGYTF.

The chain employs TRBV10-3 and TRBJ2-2, with D unclear. The CDR3 is 14 residues long. Trimming stripped 11 bases from V and 0 bases from J, with 13 bases between. Per the germline V gene, CDR1 is ENHRY and CDR2 is SYGVKD. The DNA of the CDR3 is TGTGCCGTGTTAAGGGCCCCGAACACCGGGGAGCTGTTTTTT. Protein sequence: CAVLRAPNTGELFF.

The gene calls are TRBV19 and TRBJ1-1, with D possibly TRBD1 on 5 matching bases. This CDR3 contains 15 residues. CDR1 and CDR2 (germline): LNHDA, SQIVND (reference sequence). V lost 1 base and J 4 bases, leaving 13 bases between the germline ends. CDR3 nucleotides: TGTGCCAGTAGTATAGGGGGACGGGTCGTCACTGAAGCTTTCTTT. Its translation is CASSIGGRVVTEAFF.

This clone has just one count. The chain joins TRBV5-6 to TRBJ2-2; D not resolved. Germline V gene data show CDR1 as SGHDT and CDR2 as YYEEEE. The germline V and J ends were trimmed by 0 bases and 4 bases, with 4 bases remaining between them. CDR3 length: 13 amino acids. Here the CDR3 DNA reads TGTGCCAGCAGCTTGGTTGGCACCGGGGAGCTGTTTTTT. Residues: CASSLVGTGELFF.

This sequence joins TRBV12-3 or TRBV12-4 and TRBJ2-1; D not certain. Deletions cut 1 base from V and 9 bases from J, with 7 bases between. The CDR3 is 12 residues long. The CDR3 is CASSLGPGEQFF. CDR3 coding DNA: TGTGCCAGCAGTTTAGGTCCTGGTGAGCAGTTCTTC.

The genes are TRBV5-1 and TRBJ2-5, with D perhaps TRBD2 (6 bases). The V end was cut by 4 bases, the J end by 5 bases, with 18 bases between. This CDR3 spans 15 amino acids. Per germline, CDR1 SGHRS and CDR2 YFSETQ. The CDR3 loop is CASSVRDSKGETQYF. Written as DNA, the CDR3 is TGCGCCAGCAGCGTAAGGGACTCCAAAGGGGAGACCCAGTACTTC.

V usage is TRBV4-3 and J usage is TRBJ1-5; D remains unclear. V was shortened by 0 bases and J by 0 bases, with 6 bases between the two germline ends. Per germline, CDR1 LGHNA and CDR2 YSLEER. The CDR3 has 15 residues. This chain's CDR3 is CASSQDGGSNQPQHF. Here the CDR3 DNA reads TGCGCCAGCAGCCAAGATGGCGGTAGCAATCAGCCCCAGCATTTT.

The chain employs TRBV10-3 and TRBJ2-3; D is uncertain. The V end was cut by 10 bases, the J end by 0 bases, with 14 bases between. This CDR3 region has 14 residues. Per germline, CDR1 ENHRY and CDR2 SYGVKD. In DNA form, the CDR3 reads TGTGCCACCACGGAGCAGATAAGCACAGATACGCAGTATTTT. The encoded protein is CATTEQISTDTQYF.

A single count supports this clone. The rearrangement joins TRBV10-3 to TRBJ1-1; D possibly corresponds to TRBD1 (5 bases). Germline-derived CDR1 and CDR2 are ENHRY and SYGVKD. The CDR3 extends over 18 amino acids. Trimming left V 8 bases short and J 4 bases short, with 29 bases between. The CDR3 DNA reads as TGTGCCATCCGAAGGGGACCGGGCTCGGCAAAAGGAAGCACTGAAGCTTTCTTT. It encodes CAIRRGPGSAKGSTEAFF.

The chain employs TRBV19 and TRBJ1-5, with D perhaps matching TRBD1 (5 bases). V was shortened by 5 bases and J by 6 bases, with 20 bases between the two germline ends. Per the germline V gene, CDR1 is LNHDA and CDR2 is SQIVND (reference sequence). This CDR3 region has 16 residues. The CDR3 DNA reads as TGTGCCAGTAGTCTGGGGTCGGGAGGGGCTACTCAGCCCCAGCATTTT. Residues: CASSLGSGGATQPQHF.

The V gene is TRBV19, the J gene TRBJ1-5; TRBD1 might be the D (6 bases). V was shortened by 0 bases and J by 6 bases, with 12 bases between the two germline ends. The germline V gene encodes CDR1 LNHDA and CDR2 SQIVND (reference sequence). CDR3 size: 15 residues. CDR3 sequence: CASSIDPDSTQPQHF. The CDR3 coding sequence is TGTGCCAGTAGTATAGACCCGGACAGTACTCAGCCCCAGCATTTT.

This clone showed up just a few times. The chain has TRBV7-9 and TRBJ2-7; unclear D gene. The CDR3 covers 15 residues. CDR1 is SEHNR, CDR2 FQNEAQ, per germline (reference sequence). The germline V and J ends were trimmed by 1 base and 2 bases, with 12 bases remaining between them. The CDR3, as DNA: TGTGCCAGCAGCTTAGGTGTTGGGTGGGCCTACGAGCAGTACGTC. Amino acid sequence: CASSLGVGWAYEQYV.

Only a few counts were recorded for this clone. Other DNA sequences in the sample encode the same CDR3. The chain carries TRBV11-2 and TRBJ1-1; no definite D call. V lost 5 bases and J lost 1, with 5 bases in between. The V gene's germline CDR1 is SGHAT and CDR2 FQNNGV. This CDR3 comprises 12 residues. DNA of the CDR3: TGTGCCAGCAGCCTTCAGAACACTGAAGCTTTCTTT. It specifies CASSLQNTEAFF.

The genes are TRBV20-1 and TRBJ1-5; D call uncertain. CDR3 size: 11 residues. The V gene's germline CDR1 is DFQATT and CDR2 SNEGSKA (reference sequence). V lost 0 bases and J lost 11, with 8 bases in between. The CDR3 protein is CSARDLRAQHF. CDR3 nucleotides: TGCAGTGCTAGAGATCTAAGGGCCCAGCATTTT.

With regard to this clone: Other DNA sequences of this sample code for an identical CDR3. The genes are TRBV19 and TRBJ2-1, with D uncertain. The V end lost 3 bases, the J end lost 3 bases, and 6 bases lay between the germline ends. CDR1 and CDR2 from the germline V gene are LNHDA and SQIVND (reference sequence). CDR3 length: 13 residues. This chain's CDR3 is CASSIDIYNEQFF. CDR3 in DNA: TGTGCCAGTAGTATTGACATCTACAATGAGCAGTTCTTC. The full variable domain, rest sourced from reference TRBV19 and TRBJ2-1, is DGGITQSPKYLFRKEGQNVTLSCEQNLNHDAMYWYRQDPGQGLRLIYYSQIVNDFQKGDIAEGYSVSREKKESFPLTVTSAQKNPTAFYLCASSIDIYNEQFFGPGTRLTVL.

The chain uses TRBV5-5 and TRBJ2-5; TRBD2 aligns across 13 bases. The germline gives CDR1 SGHKS, CDR2 YYEKEE (reference sequence). This CDR3 has 13 residues. V was pared by 4 bases and J by 8 bases, with 2 bases of the junction left unmatched. DNA for the CDR3: TGTGCCAGCAGCGGGGGACTAGCGGGAACCCAGTACTTC. Translated, it gives CASSGGLAGTQYF.

This clone has just one count. The V call is TRBV6-5, the J call TRBJ2-1; D ambiguous. CDR1 MNHEY and CDR2 SVGAGI come from the germline V gene. Trimming left V 0 bases short and J 4 bases short, with 7 bases between. This CDR3 is built from 14 residues. The CDR3 DNA reads TGTGCCAGCAGTTACTCCAGGAGTTACAATGAGCAGTTCTTC. Its translation is CASSYSRSYNEQFF.